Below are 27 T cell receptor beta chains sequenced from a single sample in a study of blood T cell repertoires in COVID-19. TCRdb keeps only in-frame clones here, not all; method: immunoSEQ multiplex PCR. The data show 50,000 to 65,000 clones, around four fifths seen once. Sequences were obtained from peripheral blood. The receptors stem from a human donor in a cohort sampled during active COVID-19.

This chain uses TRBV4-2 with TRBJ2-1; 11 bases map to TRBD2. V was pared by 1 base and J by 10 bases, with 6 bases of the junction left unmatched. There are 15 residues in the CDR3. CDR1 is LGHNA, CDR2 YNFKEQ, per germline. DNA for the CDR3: TGTGCCAGCAGCCAAGGTAGCGGGAGGGCCTGGGAGCAGTTCTTC. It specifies CASSQGSGRAWEQFF.

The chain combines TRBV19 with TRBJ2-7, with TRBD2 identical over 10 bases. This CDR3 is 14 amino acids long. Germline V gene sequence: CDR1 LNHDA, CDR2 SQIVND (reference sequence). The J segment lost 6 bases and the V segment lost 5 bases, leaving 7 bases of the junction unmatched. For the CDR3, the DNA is TGTGCCAGTAGTGCCGGGACTAGCGTAGCCGAGCAGTACTTC. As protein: CASSAGTSVAEQYF.

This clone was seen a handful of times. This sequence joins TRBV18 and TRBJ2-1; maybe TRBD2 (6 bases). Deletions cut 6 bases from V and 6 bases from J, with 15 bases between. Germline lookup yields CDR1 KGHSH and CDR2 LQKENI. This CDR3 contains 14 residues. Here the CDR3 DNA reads TGTGCCAGCTCCGAATCCGCGGGGTCCAATGAGCAGTTCTTC. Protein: CASSESAGSNEQFF.

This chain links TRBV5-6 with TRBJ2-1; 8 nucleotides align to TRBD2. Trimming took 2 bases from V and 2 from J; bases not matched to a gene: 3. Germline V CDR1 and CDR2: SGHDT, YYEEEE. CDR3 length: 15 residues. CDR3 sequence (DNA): TGTGCCAGCAGCTTCACTAGCGGAACCTACAATGAGCAGTTCTTC. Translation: CASSFTSGTYNEQFF.

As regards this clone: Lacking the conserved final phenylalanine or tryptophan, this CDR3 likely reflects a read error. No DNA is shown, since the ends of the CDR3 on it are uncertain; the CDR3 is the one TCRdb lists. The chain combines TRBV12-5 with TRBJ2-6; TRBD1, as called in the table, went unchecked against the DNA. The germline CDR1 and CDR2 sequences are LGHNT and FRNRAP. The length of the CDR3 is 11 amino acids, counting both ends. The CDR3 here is CASGFPGTAFG.

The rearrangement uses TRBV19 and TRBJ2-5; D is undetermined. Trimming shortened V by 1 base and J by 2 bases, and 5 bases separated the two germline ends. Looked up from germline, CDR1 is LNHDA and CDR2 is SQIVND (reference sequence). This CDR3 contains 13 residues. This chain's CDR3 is CASSIGRQETQYF. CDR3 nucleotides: TGTGCCAGTAGTATAGGCAGGCAAGAGACCCAGTACTTC.

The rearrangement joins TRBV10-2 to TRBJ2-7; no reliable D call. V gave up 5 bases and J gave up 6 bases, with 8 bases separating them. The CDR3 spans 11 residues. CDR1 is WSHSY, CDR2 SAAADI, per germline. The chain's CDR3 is CASSPSSEQYF. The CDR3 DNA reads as TGCGCCAGCAGTCCGTCTTCCGAGCAGTACTTC.

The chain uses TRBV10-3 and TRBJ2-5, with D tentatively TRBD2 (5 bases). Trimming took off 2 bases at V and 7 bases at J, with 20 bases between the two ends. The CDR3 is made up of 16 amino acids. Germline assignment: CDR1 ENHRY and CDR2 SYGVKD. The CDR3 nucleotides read TGTGCCATCAGTGAGCCGAATCGGAGCGGCGGTGGGACCCAGTACTTC. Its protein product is CAISEPNRSGGGTQYF.

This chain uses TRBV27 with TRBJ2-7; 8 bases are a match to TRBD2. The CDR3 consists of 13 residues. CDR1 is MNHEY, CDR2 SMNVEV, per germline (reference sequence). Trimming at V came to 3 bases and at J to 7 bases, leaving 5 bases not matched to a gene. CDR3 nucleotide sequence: TGTGCCAGCAGTTTCCGGACTAGCTCTGAGCAGTACTTC. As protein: CASSFRTSSEQYF.

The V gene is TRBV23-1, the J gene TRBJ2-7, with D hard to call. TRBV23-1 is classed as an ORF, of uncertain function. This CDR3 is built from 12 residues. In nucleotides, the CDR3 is TGCGCAAGGCCCTATCGGGTCTACGAGCAGTACTTC. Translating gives CARPYRVYEQYF.

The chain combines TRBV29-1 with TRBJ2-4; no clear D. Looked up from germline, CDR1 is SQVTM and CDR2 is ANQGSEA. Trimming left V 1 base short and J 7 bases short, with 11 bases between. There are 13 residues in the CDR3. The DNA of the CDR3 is TGCAGCGTTGAAGGGCATCTTCCGAACATTCAGTACTTC. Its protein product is CSVEGHLPNIQYF.

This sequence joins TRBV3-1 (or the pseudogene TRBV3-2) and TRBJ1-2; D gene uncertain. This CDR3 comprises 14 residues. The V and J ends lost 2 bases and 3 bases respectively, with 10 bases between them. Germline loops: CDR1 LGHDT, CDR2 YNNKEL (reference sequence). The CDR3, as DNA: TGTGCCAGCAGCCAAAGGCTACTAGACTATGGCTACACCTTC. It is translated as CASSQRLLDYGYTF.

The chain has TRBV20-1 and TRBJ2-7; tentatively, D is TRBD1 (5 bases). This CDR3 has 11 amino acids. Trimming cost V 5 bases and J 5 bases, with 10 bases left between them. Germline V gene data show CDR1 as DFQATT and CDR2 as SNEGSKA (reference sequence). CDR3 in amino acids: CSASGWDEQYF. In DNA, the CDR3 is TGCAGTGCTTCAGGGTGGGACGAGCAGTACTTC.

The DNA of the CDR3 is TGCGCCAGCAGCTTGGAAGGCGGGAAGGGCTACGAGCAGTACTTC. Translating gives CASSLEGGKGYEQYF. J is TRBJ2-7 and V is TRBV5-1; perhaps TRBD2 as D (6 bases). Per the germline V gene, CDR1 is SGHRS and CDR2 is YFSETQ. V was clipped by 0 bases and J by 3 bases, with 13 bases between them. This CDR3 is 15 amino acids long.

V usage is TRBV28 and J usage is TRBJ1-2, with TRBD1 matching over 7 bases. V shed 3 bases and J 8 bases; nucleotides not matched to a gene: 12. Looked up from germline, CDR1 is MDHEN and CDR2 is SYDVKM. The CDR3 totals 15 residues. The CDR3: CASSFPGTVSEGYTF. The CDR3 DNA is TGTGCCAGCAGTTTCCCCGGGACAGTTTCGGAAGGCTACACCTTC.

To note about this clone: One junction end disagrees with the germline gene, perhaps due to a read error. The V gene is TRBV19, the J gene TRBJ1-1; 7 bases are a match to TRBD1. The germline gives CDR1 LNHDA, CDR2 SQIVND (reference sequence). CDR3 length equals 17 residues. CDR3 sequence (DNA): TGTGCCAGTACTACGGGCAGGGGGTTAGCGGGGAACACTGAAACTTTCTTT. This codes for CASTTGRGLAGNTETFF.

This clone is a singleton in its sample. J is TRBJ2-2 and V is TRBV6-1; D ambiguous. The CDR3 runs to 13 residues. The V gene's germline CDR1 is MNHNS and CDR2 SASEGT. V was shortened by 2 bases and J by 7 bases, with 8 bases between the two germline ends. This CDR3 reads CASSESTRGELFF. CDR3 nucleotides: TGTGCCAGCAGTGAATCCACTCGCGGGGAGCTGTTTTTT.

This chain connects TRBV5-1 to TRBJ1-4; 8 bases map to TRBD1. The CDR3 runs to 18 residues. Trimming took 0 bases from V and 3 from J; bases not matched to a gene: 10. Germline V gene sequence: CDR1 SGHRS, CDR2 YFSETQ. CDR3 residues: CASSLGTDRGAANEKLFF. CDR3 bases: TGCGCCAGCAGCTTGGGAACTGACAGGGGTGCGGCTAATGAAAAACTGTTTTTT.

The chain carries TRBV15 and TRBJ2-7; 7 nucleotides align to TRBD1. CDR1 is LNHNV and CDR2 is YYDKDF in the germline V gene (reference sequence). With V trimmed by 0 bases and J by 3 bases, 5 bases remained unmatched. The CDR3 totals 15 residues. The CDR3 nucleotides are TGTGCCACCAGCAGAGATCGGAACAGGGGCTACGAGCAGTACTTC. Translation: CATSRDRNRGYEQYF. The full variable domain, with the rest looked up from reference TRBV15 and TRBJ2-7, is DAMVIQNPRYQVTQFGKPVTLSCSQTLNHNVMYWYQQKSSQAPKLLFHYYDKDFNNEADTPDNFQSRRPNTSFCFLDIRSPGLGDTAMYLCATSRDRNRGYEQYFGPGTRLTVT.

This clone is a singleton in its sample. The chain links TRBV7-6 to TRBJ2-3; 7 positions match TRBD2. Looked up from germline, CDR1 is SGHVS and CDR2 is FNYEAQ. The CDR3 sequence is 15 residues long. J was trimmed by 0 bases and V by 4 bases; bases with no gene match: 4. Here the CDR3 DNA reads TGTGCCAGCAGCTCGCGAGCGGGAAGCACAGATACGCAGTATTTT. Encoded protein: CASSSRAGSTDTQYF.

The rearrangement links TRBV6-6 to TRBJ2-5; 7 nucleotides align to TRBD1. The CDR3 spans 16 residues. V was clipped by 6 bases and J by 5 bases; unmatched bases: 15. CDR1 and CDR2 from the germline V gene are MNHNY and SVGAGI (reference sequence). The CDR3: CASSPARTGLRETQYF. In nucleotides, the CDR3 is TGTGCCAGCAGCCCAGCGCGGACAGGCTTGAGGGAGACCCAGTACTTC.

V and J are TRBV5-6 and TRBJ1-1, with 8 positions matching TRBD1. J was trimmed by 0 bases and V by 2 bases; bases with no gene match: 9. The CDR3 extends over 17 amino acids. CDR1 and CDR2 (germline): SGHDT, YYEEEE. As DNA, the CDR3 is TGTGCCAGCAGCTTACCCGGGACAGGCAGCATGAACACTGAAGCTTTCTTT. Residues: CASSLPGTGSMNTEAFF.

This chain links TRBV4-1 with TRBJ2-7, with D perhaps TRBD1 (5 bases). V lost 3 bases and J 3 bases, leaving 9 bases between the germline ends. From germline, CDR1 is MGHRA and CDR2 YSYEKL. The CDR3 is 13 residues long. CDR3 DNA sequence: TGCGCCAGCAGCCACCAGGGTTACTACGAGCAGTACTTC. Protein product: CASSHQGYYEQYF.

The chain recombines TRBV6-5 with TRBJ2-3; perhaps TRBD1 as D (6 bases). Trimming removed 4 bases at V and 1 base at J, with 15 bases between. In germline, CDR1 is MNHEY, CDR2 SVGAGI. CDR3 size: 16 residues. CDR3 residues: CASSLLSGAGTDTQYF. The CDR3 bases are TGTGCCAGCAGTTTACTATCAGGGGCGGGCACAGATACGCAGTATTTT.

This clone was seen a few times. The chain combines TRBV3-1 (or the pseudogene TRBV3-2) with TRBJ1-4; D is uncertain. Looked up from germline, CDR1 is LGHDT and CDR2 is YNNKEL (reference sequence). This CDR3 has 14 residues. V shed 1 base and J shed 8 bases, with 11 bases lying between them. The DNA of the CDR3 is TGTGCCAGCAGCCAAGGACCAGGCCCGGAAAAACTGTTTTTT. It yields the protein CASSQGPGPEKLFF.

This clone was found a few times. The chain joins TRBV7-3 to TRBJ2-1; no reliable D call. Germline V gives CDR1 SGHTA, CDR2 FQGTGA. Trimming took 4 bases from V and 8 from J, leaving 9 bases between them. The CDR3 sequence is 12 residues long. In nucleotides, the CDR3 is TGTGCCAGCAGCTCACTAAACGATGAGCAGTTCTTC. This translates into CASSSLNDEQFF.

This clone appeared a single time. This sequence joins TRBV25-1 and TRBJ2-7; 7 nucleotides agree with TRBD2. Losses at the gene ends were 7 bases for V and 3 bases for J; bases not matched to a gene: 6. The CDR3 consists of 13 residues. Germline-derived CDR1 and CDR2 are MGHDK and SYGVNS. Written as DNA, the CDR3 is TGTGCCAGCACTCTAGGACTAGGCTACGAGCAGTACTTC. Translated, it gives CASTLGLGYEQYF.